This is a list of T cell receptor beta chains from one sample in a study of cytomegalovirus exposure and HLA in healthy donors. Data came from immunoSEQ multiplex PCR; TCRdb stores just in-frame clones and leaves some out. This sample yields under 60,000 clones, of which 88% are seen a single time; about 7% belongs to the top ten. Sample: PBMCs. These receptors came from a woman under 40 in good health and CMV-seronegative. CDR3s include the opening cysteine and the closing phenylalanine or tryptophan. D genes are given only for firm matches. A row's size may be missing; if present it is once, few, many or a size class.

j_call: TRBJ1-2
d_call: .
v_call: TRBV16
clone_size: .
cdr3_aa: CASSQLADRMDRGYTF
cdr3_nt: TGTGCCAGCAGCCAATTGGCCGACAGGATGGATAGAGGCTACACCTTC

j_call: TRBJ2-1
d_call: .
v_call: TRBV5-1
clone_size: .
cdr3_aa: CASSLGYWGRKNEQFF
cdr3_nt: TGCGCCAGCAGCTTGGGATATTGGGGGCGGAAGAATGAGCAGTTCTTC

j_call: TRBJ2-7
d_call: .
v_call: TRBV13
clone_size: .
cdr3_aa: CASSPRTGNYEQYF
cdr3_nt: TGTGCCAGCAGCCCGAGGACCGGGAACTACGAGCAGTACTTC

j_call: TRBJ2-3
d_call: TRBD2
v_call: TRBV5-4
clone_size: .
cdr3_aa: CASRGGGSYTDTQYF
cdr3_nt: TGTGCCAGCAGGGGAGGCGGGAGCTACACAGATACGCAGTATTTT

j_call: TRBJ2-7
d_call: TRBD2
v_call: TRBV28
clone_size: .
cdr3_aa: CASTRGGKYEQYF
cdr3_nt: TGTGCCAGCACGCGGGGAGGGAAGTACGAGCAGTACTTC

j_call: TRBJ2-3
d_call: .
v_call: TRBV9
clone_size: .
cdr3_aa: CASSDGTREGTDTQYF
cdr3_nt: TGTGCCAGCAGCGACGGGACAAGAGAAGGAACAGATACGCAGTATTTT

j_call: TRBJ2-7
d_call: .
v_call: TRBV19
clone_size: .
cdr3_aa: CASSISLGSPAGQRLTEQYF
cdr3_nt: TGTGCCAGTAGTATTAGTCTAGGTAGTCCCGCAGGACAGCGGCTGACCGAGCAGTACTTC

j_call: TRBJ1-2
d_call: TRBD1
v_call: TRBV6-5
clone_size: .
cdr3_aa: CASSKDRGGYGYTF
cdr3_nt: TGTGCCAGCAGTAAGGACAGGGGGGGCTATGGCTACACCTTC

j_call: TRBJ1-2
d_call: .
v_call: TRBV6-1
clone_size: .
cdr3_aa: CASSEQGQGYGYTF
cdr3_nt: TGTGCCAGCAGTGAACAGGGGCAGGGTTATGGCTACACCTTC

j_call: TRBJ2-1
d_call: TRBD2
v_call: TRBV5-1
clone_size: .
cdr3_aa: CASSPTGLDTRGEQFF
cdr3_nt: TGCGCCAGCAGCCCGACGGGACTAGATACGCGGGGTGAGCAGTTCTTC

j_call: TRBJ2-5
d_call: TRBD2
v_call: TRBV4-3
clone_size: .
cdr3_aa: CASSFQTSGRSETQYF
cdr3_nt: TGCGCCAGCAGCTTCCAGACTAGCGGGAGATCGGAGACCCAGTACTTC

j_call: TRBJ2-2
d_call: TRBD2
v_call: TRBV6-6
clone_size: .
cdr3_aa: CASSSTGGLGELFF
cdr3_nt: TGTGCCAGCAGTTCCACCGGGGGGTTAGGGGAGCTGTTTTTT

j_call: TRBJ2-7
d_call: TRBD1
v_call: TRBV9
clone_size: .
cdr3_aa: CASSPRDRGIYEQYF
cdr3_nt: TGTGCCAGCAGCCCCCGGGACAGGGGAATTTACGAGCAGTACTTC

j_call: TRBJ2-2
d_call: .
v_call: TRBV4-3
clone_size: .
cdr3_aa: CASSQVFGSGGELFF
cdr3_nt: TGCGCCAGCAGCCAAGTCTTCGGGTCCGGCGGGGAGCTGTTTTTT

j_call: TRBJ2-7
d_call: .
v_call: TRBV29-1
clone_size: .
cdr3_aa: CSVEVLYEQYF
cdr3_nt: TGCAGCGTTGAAGTACTCTACGAGCAGTACTTC

j_call: TRBJ2-1
d_call: TRBD1
v_call: TRBV6-5
clone_size: few
cdr3_aa: CASRAQGATNNEQFF
cdr3_nt: TGTGCCAGCAGAGCACAGGGGGCCACCAACAATGAGCAGTTCTTC

j_call: TRBJ2-6
d_call: .
v_call: TRBV9
clone_size: .
cdr3_aa: CASSEARRLSGANVLTF
cdr3_nt: TGTGCCAGCAGCGAGGCCAGGAGGTTGTCTGGGGCCAACGTCCTGACTTTC

j_call: TRBJ1-2
d_call: TRBD1
v_call: TRBV19
clone_size: .
cdr3_aa: CASSIDRVHGYTF
cdr3_nt: TGTGCCAGTAGTATCGACAGGGTCCATGGCTACACCTTC

j_call: TRBJ2-6
d_call: .
v_call: TRBV30
clone_size: .
cdr3_aa: CAWIGQGRSGANVLTF
cdr3_nt: TGTGCCTGGATAGGGCAGGGAAGGAGTGGGGCCAACGTCCTGACTTTC

j_call: TRBJ1-4
d_call: .
v_call: TRBV30
clone_size: .
cdr3_aa: CAWSPPGTNEKLFF
cdr3_nt: TGTGCCTGGAGTCCACCGGGTACTAATGAAAAACTGTTTTTT

j_call: TRBJ2-5
d_call: TRBD2
v_call: TRBV7-7
clone_size: .
cdr3_aa: CASSDGGYQETQYF
cdr3_nt: TGTGCTAGCAGCGACGGGGGGTACCAAGAGACCCAGTACTTC

j_call: TRBJ1-2
d_call: .
v_call: TRBV7-9
clone_size: .
cdr3_aa: CASSLSQGSYTF
cdr3_nt: TGTGCCAGCAGCTTATCACAGGGTAGCTACACCTTC

j_call: TRBJ2-7
d_call: .
v_call: TRBV6-1
clone_size: .
cdr3_aa: CASRPPGLDEQYF
cdr3_nt: TGTGCCAGCAGGCCTCCCGGACTGGACGAGCAGTACTTC

j_call: TRBJ2-2
d_call: .
v_call: TRBV5-1
clone_size: .
cdr3_aa: CASSLEPANTGELFF
cdr3_nt: TGCGCCAGCAGCTTGGAACCAGCGAACACCGGGGAGCTGTTTTTT

j_call: TRBJ2-7
d_call: TRBD1
v_call: TRBV28
clone_size: .
cdr3_aa: CASSNRQGASLYEQYF
cdr3_nt: TGTGCCAGCAGTAATCGACAGGGTGCAAGCCTCTACGAGCAGTACTTC

j_call: TRBJ1-5
d_call: .
v_call: TRBV4-1
clone_size: .
cdr3_aa: CASSGDSRNQPQHF
cdr3_nt: TGCGCCAGCAGCGGTGACAGCCGGAATCAGCCCCAGCATTTT

j_call: TRBJ2-7
d_call: .
v_call: TRBV27
clone_size: once
cdr3_aa: CASSYHGGGALREQYF
cdr3_nt: TGTGCCAGCAGTTATCACGGAGGGGGCGCTTTACGCGAGCAGTACTTC

j_call: TRBJ2-1
d_call: .
v_call: TRBV5-1
clone_size: once
cdr3_aa: CASSSTQGIYNEQFF
cdr3_nt: TGCGCCAGCAGCTCAACCCAGGGAATCTACAATGAGCAGTTCTTC

j_call: TRBJ2-7
d_call: .
v_call: TRBV4-1
clone_size: .
cdr3_aa: CASSPVGRDYEQYF
cdr3_nt: TGCGCCAGCAGCCCAGTCGGGAGAGACTACGAGCAGTACTTC

j_call: TRBJ1-1
d_call: .
v_call: TRBV7-2
clone_size: .
cdr3_aa: CASSLRTRATEAFF
cdr3_nt: TGTGCCAGCAGCTTAAGGACTCGGGCCACTGAAGCTTTCTTT

j_call: TRBJ1-5
d_call: TRBD1
v_call: TRBV2
clone_size: .
cdr3_aa: CASSARTGGSNQPQHF
cdr3_nt: TGTGCCAGCAGTGCCCGGACAGGGGGAAGCAATCAGCCCCAGCATTTT

j_call: TRBJ2-1
d_call: .
v_call: TRBV9
clone_size: .
cdr3_aa: CASSEGGAPSSYNEQFF
cdr3_nt: TGTGCCAGCAGCGAAGGGGGAGCGCCGAGCTCCTACAATGAGCAGTTCTTC

j_call: TRBJ2-7
d_call: TRBD2
v_call: TRBV4-1
clone_size: few
cdr3_aa: CASSQRGSSYEQYF
cdr3_nt: TGCGCCAGCAGCCAACGCGGGAGCTCCTACGAGCAGTACTTC

j_call: TRBJ2-2
d_call: TRBD1
v_call: TRBV7-2
clone_size: .
cdr3_aa: CASSFGTGNGELFF
cdr3_nt: TGTGCCAGCAGCTTCGGGACAGGGAACGGGGAGCTGTTTTTT

j_call: TRBJ2-3
d_call: TRBD1
v_call: TRBV14
clone_size: few
cdr3_aa: CASSPIFRDRDTTDTQYF
cdr3_nt: TGTGCCAGCAGCCCAATATTCCGGGACAGGGATACGACAGATACGCAGTATTTT

j_call: TRBJ1-4
d_call: .
v_call: TRBV28
clone_size: once
cdr3_aa: CASSLTGSTNEKLFF
cdr3_nt: TGTGCCAGCAGCCTGACAGGATCAACTAATGAAAAACTGTTTTTT

j_call: TRBJ2-1
d_call: TRBD2
v_call: TRBV5-1
clone_size: once
cdr3_aa: CASSRAAGGSGNEQFF
cdr3_nt: TGCGCCAGCAGCCGGGCGGCGGGAGGATCGGGGAATGAGCAGTTCTTC

j_call: TRBJ1-2
d_call: TRBD1
v_call: TRBV7-9
clone_size: .
cdr3_aa: CASSVGKKQGGEGYTF
cdr3_nt: TGTGCCAGCAGCGTAGGAAAAAAACAGGGGGGCGAAGGCTACACCTTC

j_call: TRBJ2-1
d_call: .
v_call: TRBV28
clone_size: .
cdr3_aa: CASTETEFNEQFF
cdr3_nt: TGTGCCAGCACCGAGACAGAATTTAATGAGCAGTTCTTC

j_call: TRBJ1-5
d_call: .
v_call: TRBV9
clone_size: .
cdr3_aa: CASSDIGGANQPQHF
cdr3_nt: TGTGCCAGCAGCGACATCGGGGGGGCCAATCAGCCCCAGCATTTT

j_call: TRBJ1-2
d_call: TRBD1
v_call: TRBV7-2
clone_size: .
cdr3_aa: CASSTGQGNYGYTF
cdr3_nt: TGTGCCAGCAGCACGGGACAGGGGAACTATGGCTACACCTTC

j_call: TRBJ1-2
d_call: .
v_call: TRBV28
clone_size: .
cdr3_aa: CASDQLNYGYTF
cdr3_nt: TGTGCCAGCGATCAACTGAACTATGGCTACACCTTC

j_call: TRBJ2-7
d_call: TRBD2
v_call: TRBV7-2
clone_size: .
cdr3_aa: CASSPGTSGSYEQYF
cdr3_nt: TGTGCCAGCAGCCCAGGGACTAGCGGGAGCTACGAGCAGTACTTC

j_call: TRBJ2-5
d_call: .
v_call: TRBV6-4
clone_size: .
cdr3_aa: CASSPDYGETQYF
cdr3_nt: TGTGCCAGCAGCCCCGACTACGGGGAGACCCAGTACTTC

j_call: TRBJ1-5
d_call: .
v_call: TRBV27
clone_size: .
cdr3_aa: CASRDSYSNQPQHF
cdr3_nt: TGTGCCAGCAGAGACAGCTATAGCAATCAGCCCCAGCATTTT

j_call: TRBJ1-3
d_call: .
v_call: TRBV27
clone_size: .
cdr3_aa: CATSPQVAASGNTIYF
cdr3_nt: TGTGCCACCAGCCCGCAAGTCGCCGCGAGTGGAAACACCATATATTTT

j_call: TRBJ2-3
d_call: TRBD2
v_call: TRBV5-1
clone_size: once
cdr3_aa: CASSEIAGAGTDTQYF
cdr3_nt: TGCGCCAGCAGCGAGATAGCGGGGGCGGGCACAGATACGCAGTATTTT

j_call: TRBJ2-1
d_call: TRBD1
v_call: TRBV4-3
clone_size: once
cdr3_aa: CASSLNNRGIQFF
cdr3_nt: TGCGCCAGCAGCCTCAACAACAGGGGAATCCAGTTCTTC

j_call: TRBJ2-6
d_call: .
v_call: TRBV10-2
clone_size: .
cdr3_aa: CANSRGSGANVLTF
cdr3_nt: TGCGCCAACTCAAGGGGCTCTGGGGCCAACGTCCTGACTTTC

j_call: TRBJ2-7
d_call: .
v_call: TRBV6-6
clone_size: .
cdr3_aa: CASSDPTRAGPEQYF
cdr3_nt: TGTGCCAGCAGTGACCCCACCAGGGCAGGGCCTGAGCAGTACTTC

j_call: TRBJ1-2
d_call: TRBD1
v_call: TRBV7-9
clone_size: .
cdr3_aa: CASSFSGDRGYYGYTF
cdr3_nt: TGTGCCAGCAGCTTCTCTGGGGACAGGGGATATTATGGCTACACCTTC

j_call: TRBJ2-2
d_call: .
v_call: TRBV9
clone_size: .
cdr3_aa: CASTPGAGELFF
cdr3_nt: TGTGCCAGCACTCCAGGGGCCGGGGAGCTGTTTTTT

j_call: TRBJ1-3
d_call: .
v_call: TRBV28
clone_size: few
cdr3_aa: CASSLDRNSGNTIYF
cdr3_nt: TGTGCCAGCAGCTTGGACAGAAACTCTGGAAACACCATATATTTT

j_call: TRBJ2-3
d_call: TRBD2
v_call: TRBV19
clone_size: .
cdr3_aa: CASSIALASTDTQYF
cdr3_nt: TGTGCCAGTAGTATAGCACTAGCGAGCACAGATACGCAGTATTTT

j_call: TRBJ2-7
d_call: TRBD1
v_call: TRBV7-2
clone_size: .
cdr3_aa: CASSLEGAVYEQYF
cdr3_nt: TGTGCCAGCAGCTTAGAGGGGGCGGTGTACGAGCAGTACTTC

j_call: TRBJ2-7
d_call: TRBD2
v_call: TRBV9
clone_size: .
cdr3_aa: CASSVRAGSYEQYF
cdr3_nt: TGTGCCAGCAGCGTTAGAGCGGGATCCTACGAGCAGTACTTC

j_call: TRBJ2-1
d_call: TRBD2
v_call: TRBV7-8
clone_size: .
cdr3_aa: CASSLGGVSGPAYNEQFF
cdr3_nt: TGTGCCAGCAGCTTAGGAGGGGTTAGCGGGCCCGCCTACAATGAGCAGTTCTTC

j_call: TRBJ2-7
d_call: .
v_call: TRBV11-1
clone_size: .
cdr3_aa: CASSLEQGYEQYF
cdr3_nt: TGTGCCAGCAGCTTAGAACAGGGCTACGAGCAGTACTTC

j_call: TRBJ1-2
d_call: .
v_call: TRBV28
clone_size: .
cdr3_aa: CASSRDGQYYGYTF
cdr3_nt: TGTGCCAGCAGTCGCGACGGACAGTACTATGGCTACACCTTC